This T cell receptor (beta chain) emerged from a study of T-cell reconstitution after alpha-beta-depleted transplantation in children. This clonotype was picked up many times. The antigen is unknown. Study outcomes and limitations: When one year had passed after transplant, most T-cell counts and diversity came from newly produced T cells. It was surviving recipient T cells and thymic progenitors that gave some patients high TCRbeta diversity at day 60. Several hundred expanded graft clones reportedly were the source of alpha-beta T cells about two months after transplant.

The authors prepared the TCRbeta library with unique molecular identifiers. Each CDR3 protein gets one entry after TCRdb re-called the PCR reads with MiXCR. The data show 480,000 or so distinct CDR3 sequences, under 12% seen once. The trim removed 5 bases at V and 3 bases at J, leaving 10 bases unmatched. CDR3 length: 15 amino acids. Germline assignment: CDR1 SGHTA and CDR2 FQGNSA. The origin of this receptor is a child aged 2-15 years with inherited bone marrow failure, due to receive a stem cell transplant. The specimen was PBMCs, collected before TCRalphabeta/CD19-depleted stem cell transplant. This chain connects TRBV7-2 to TRBJ2-7; 7 bases align to TRBD2. As DNA, the CDR3 is TGTGCCAGCAGCGTATTACGGCTAGCGGACTACGAGCAGTACTTC. Translated: CASSVLRLADYEQYF.